A single sample is the source of the 5 T cell receptor beta chains below, sequenced in a study of cytomegalovirus exposure and HLA in healthy donors. Vbeta (60) and Jbeta (13) primers were used in the PCR. Here immunoSEQ multiplex PCR was the method, and the copy in TCRdb shows in-frame clones only, minus some. The sample includes roughly 130,000 clones, 88% seen only once; the top ten take 0.5% to 0.65%. Sequencing was performed on PBMCs. Receptors originate from a woman in her 40s in good health and CMV-seronegative.

The V call is TRBV4-1, the J call TRBJ2-4, with 8 bases aligning to TRBD1. The junction had 4 bases not matched to a gene; V was cut back by 4 bases and J by 8 bases. This CDR3 region has 13 residues. Germline CDR1 reads MGHRA; CDR2 reads YSYEKL. In DNA, the CDR3 is TGCGCCAGCAGCCGAGCACAGGGGGACATTCAGTACTTC. Its translation: CASSRAQGDIQYF.

The chain joins TRBV7-2 to TRBJ2-5; D is ambiguous. CDR1 and CDR2 from the germline V gene are SGHTA and FQGNSA. V was cut by 5 bases and J by 3 bases, with 10 bases left in between. The length of the CDR3 is 13 residues. The CDR3 bases are TGTGCCAGCAGCGTCGGAGTTAAAGAGACCCAGTACTTC. Translated: CASSVGVKETQYF.

The chain employs TRBV6-1 and TRBJ1-1; TRBD1 agrees at 7 bases. CDR3 length: 14 amino acids. V lost 7 bases to trimming and J lost 0 bases; unmatched junction nucleotides: 5. Germline CDR1 MNHNS, CDR2 SASEGT. CDR3 loop: CASTDRQMNTEAFF. The CDR3 bases are TGTGCCAGCACGGACAGGCAGATGAACACTGAAGCTTTCTTT.

This chain joins TRBV11-2 and TRBJ2-2; TRBD1 aligns across 7 bases. Germline CDR1 reads SGHAT; CDR2 reads FQNNGV. CDR3 size: 15 residues. Germline trimming cut 1 base from V and 3 bases from J; bases unmatched to any gene: 2. The CDR3 protein is CASSLGDSYTGELFF. Here the CDR3 DNA reads TGTGCCAGCAGCTTAGGGGACAGTTACACCGGGGAGCTGTTTTTT.

V usage is TRBV5-1 and J usage is TRBJ2-6, with 7 bases identical to TRBD1. The germline gives CDR1 SGHRS, CDR2 YFSETQ. The CDR3 is made up of 13 amino acids. The ends lost 3 bases at V and 11 bases at J; junction bases unmatched: 5. Here the CDR3 DNA reads TGCGCCAGCAGCTCAGGACAGGCTGACGTCCTGACTTTC. Protein: CASSSGQADVLTF.